The next 10 T cell receptor beta chains were all read from a single sample in a study of Ad26.COV2.S vaccination and SARS-CoV-2 variants. TCRdb's table, derived via immunoSEQ multiplex PCR, lists solely in-frame clones and lacks some. This table holds hundreds of thousands of clones, 86% found once. Treatment described: approximately 18 received Ad26.COV2.S at low or high dose, single or two shots; 5 received placebo; per-sample allocation not given. Day 63 following the first vaccine or placebo injection was when the samples were taken. The sequencing used peripheral blood, collected in a trial of Ad26.COV2.S vaccine versus placebo. Receptor source: a person between 18 and 60 years old who received the Ad26.COV2.S COVID-19 vaccine or a placebo.

This rearrangement joins TRBV5-6 to TRBJ2-4; perhaps D is TRBD1 or TRBD2 (7 bases each). The CDR3 totals 16 residues. V lost 0 bases and J 3 bases, leaving 13 bases between the germline ends. The germline V gene encodes CDR1 SGHDT and CDR2 YYEEEE. DNA for the CDR3: TGTGCCAGCAGCTTGGGGGCGGGGGACAGCAAAAACATTCAGTACTTC. Amino acid sequence: CASSLGAGDSKNIQYF. Full variable domain (rest looked up from reference TRBV5-6 and TRBJ2-4): DAGVTQSPTHLIKTRGQQVTLRCSPKSGHDTVSWYQQALGQGPQFIFQYYEEEERQRGNFPDRFSGHQFPNYSSELNVNALLLGDSALYLCASSLGAGDSKNIQYFGAGTRLSVL.

This chain links TRBV5-1 with TRBJ2-5; D not resolved. The germline V and J ends were trimmed by 4 bases and 1 base, with 11 bases remaining between them. In germline, CDR1 is SGHRS, CDR2 YFSETQ. This CDR3 has 14 amino acids. The CDR3 DNA follows: TGCGCCAGCAGCCCCGCTGCGTCCCAAGAGACCCAGTACTTC. Its protein product is CASSPAASQETQYF.

The chain employs TRBV5-4 and TRBJ2-2; D not resolved. The V end was cut by 4 bases, the J end by 1 base, with 2 bases between. CDR3 length equals 12 residues. Germline CDR1 and CDR2: SGHNT and YYREEE (reference sequence). This CDR3 is CASSQNTGELFF. CDR3 nucleotides: TGTGCCAGCAGCCAGAACACCGGGGAGCTGTTTTTT.

Remarks on this clone: Other DNA sequences in the sample encode the same CDR3. This rearrangement joins TRBV24-1 to TRBJ2-7; the D gene is possibly TRBD1 (6 bases). Deletions cut 7 bases from V and 0 bases from J, with 9 bases between. In germline, CDR1 is KGHDR, CDR2 SFDVKD. The CDR3 consists of 13 residues. The CDR3 nucleotides read TGTGCCACCAGCCCAGGGGACTCCTACGAGCAGTACTTC. This encodes CATSPGDSYEQYF.

The rearrangement joins TRBV7-6 to TRBJ2-1; TRBD2 might be the D (7 bases). The ends were cut back, 1 base at V and 2 bases at J, with 15 bases in the middle. The V gene's germline CDR1 is SGHVS and CDR2 FNYEAQ. This CDR3 spans 17 amino acids. This CDR3 is CASSLVKGGGPYNEQFF. In DNA form, the CDR3 reads TGTGCCAGCAGCTTAGTCAAGGGCGGGGGCCCCTACAATGAGCAGTTCTTC. Full variable domain (missing parts from reference TRBV7-6 and TRBJ2-1): GAGVSQSPRYKVTKRGQDVALRCDPISGHVSLYWYRQALGQGPEFLTYFNYEAQQDKSGLPNDRFSAERPEGSISTLTIQRTEQRDSAMYRCASSLVKGGGPYNEQFFGPGTRLTVL.

The genes are TRBV20-1 and TRBJ1-1; D is unclear. The CDR3 consists of 14 residues. The germline V gene has CDR1 DFQATT and CDR2 SNEGSKA (reference sequence). V lost 3 bases and J 0 bases, leaving 11 bases between the germline ends. CDR3 nucleotide sequence: TGCAGTGCTAGTAGAGGGCAGATGAACACTGAAGCTTTCTTT. Translation: CSASRGQMNTEAFF.

The chain links TRBV27 to TRBJ1-1; the match to TRBD1 covers 8 bases. The CDR3 sequence is 16 residues long. The J segment lost 1 base and the V segment lost 5 bases, leaving 9 bases of the junction unmatched. Germline V lookup: CDR1 MNHEY, CDR2 SMNVEV (reference sequence). The CDR3 bases are TGTGCCAGCAGTCCTCGGACAGGGAGTACGAACACTGAAGCTTTCTTT. Translation: CASSPRTGSTNTEAFF.

This chain uses TRBV28 with TRBJ2-1; no definite D call. The CDR3 runs to 15 residues. Germline CDR1 is MDHEN and CDR2 is SYDVKM. Trimming took 3 bases from V and 0 from J, leaving 9 bases between them. The CDR3 loop reads CASSFTQSSYNEQFF. The CDR3 coding sequence is TGTGCCAGCAGTTTCACACAGAGCTCCTACAATGAGCAGTTCTTC.

This sequence joins TRBV28 and TRBJ1-5; D is unclear. The CDR3 loop spans 14 amino acids. V lost 4 bases, J lost 0 bases, and 7 bases lay in between. CDR1 MDHEN and CDR2 SYDVKM come from the germline V gene. The CDR3 loop is CASSSGFSNQPQHF. Here the CDR3 DNA reads TGTGCCAGCAGTTCAGGTTTTAGCAATCAGCCCCAGCATTTT.

Here the CDR3 reads CASSYSGFGDNEQFF. The DNA for the CDR3 is TGTGCCAGCAGTTACTCAGGGTTCGGGGACAATGAGCAGTTCTTC. This chain joins TRBV6-5 and TRBJ2-1, with a possible D match to TRBD2 (5 bases). Germline assignment: CDR1 MNHEY and CDR2 SVGAGI. Deletions cut 0 bases from V and 5 bases from J, with 11 bases between. This CDR3 contains 15 residues.